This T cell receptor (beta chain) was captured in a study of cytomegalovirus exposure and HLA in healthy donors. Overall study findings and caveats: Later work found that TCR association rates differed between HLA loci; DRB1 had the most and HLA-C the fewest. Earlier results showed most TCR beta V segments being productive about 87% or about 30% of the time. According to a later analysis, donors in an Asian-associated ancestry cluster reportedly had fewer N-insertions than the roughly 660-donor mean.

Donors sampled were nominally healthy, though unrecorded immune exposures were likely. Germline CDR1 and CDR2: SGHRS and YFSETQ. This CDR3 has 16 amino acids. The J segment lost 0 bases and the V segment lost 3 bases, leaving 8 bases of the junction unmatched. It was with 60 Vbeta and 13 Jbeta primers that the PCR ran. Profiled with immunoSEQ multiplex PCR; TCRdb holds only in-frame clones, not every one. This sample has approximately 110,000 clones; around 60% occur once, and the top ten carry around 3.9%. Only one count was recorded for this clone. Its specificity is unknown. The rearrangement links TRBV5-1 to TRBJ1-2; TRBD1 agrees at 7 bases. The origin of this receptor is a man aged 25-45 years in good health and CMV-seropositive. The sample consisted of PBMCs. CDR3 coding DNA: TGCGCCAGCAGCTCTATTGGGGGACAGCCTAACTATGGCTACACCTTC. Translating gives CASSSIGGQPNYGYTF.